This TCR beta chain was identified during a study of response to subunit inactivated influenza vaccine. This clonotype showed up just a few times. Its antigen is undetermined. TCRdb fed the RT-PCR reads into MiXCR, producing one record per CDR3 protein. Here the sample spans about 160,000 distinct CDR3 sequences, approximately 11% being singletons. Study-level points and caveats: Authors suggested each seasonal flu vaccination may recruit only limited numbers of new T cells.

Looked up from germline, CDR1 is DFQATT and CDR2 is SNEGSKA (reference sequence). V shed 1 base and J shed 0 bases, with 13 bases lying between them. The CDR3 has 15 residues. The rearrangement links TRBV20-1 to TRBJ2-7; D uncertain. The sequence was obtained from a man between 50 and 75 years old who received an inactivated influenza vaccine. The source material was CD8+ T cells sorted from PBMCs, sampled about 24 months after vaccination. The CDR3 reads CSARVAPMNSYEQYF. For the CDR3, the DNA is TGCAGTGCTAGAGTAGCACCGATGAACTCCTACGAGCAGTACTTC.